The sequence of this T cell receptor beta chain was determined in a study of long-term antiretroviral therapy in people with HIV. Survey-level resolution applied to immunoSEQ assay v3.0. Libraries were prepared by immunoSEQ multiplex PCR; TCRdb keeps only in-frame clonotypes and omits some of them. Of around 38,000 clones listed, less than 95% are singletons. On this clone: Its specificity is not known.

Overall study results and limits: Diversity measured after ART increased yet remained under transplant donor controls. In HIV, the repertoires covered a tighter span of CDR3 lengths than in controls.

The CDR3 is 13 amino acids. The J segment lost 6 bases and the V segment lost 6 bases, leaving 7 bases of the junction unmatched. Germline CDR1 reads MNHEY; CDR2 reads SVGAGI. The rearrangement joins TRBV6-5 to TRBJ2-7; 8 bases match TRBD2. The material was unsorted PBMCs, obtained roughly 9.4 years after starting antiretroviral therapy. The receptor was isolated from a young man with HIV. The CDR3 protein is CASSPGRGGEQYF. The CDR3 DNA is TGTGCCAGCAGCCCCGGGAGGGGTGGCGAGCAGTACTTC.